This T cell receptor (beta chain) was identified in a study of blood T cell repertoires in COVID-19. Generated by immunoSEQ multiplex PCR, the TCRdb table keeps only in-frame clones and is missing some. Here the sample spans around 120,000 clones, about 74% being singletons. Sequencing was carried out using peripheral blood. The sequence was collected from a man aged 65 to 79 with acute or convalescent COVID-19.

The CDR3 region has the DNA TGTGCCAGCTCCCGGGACAGGGCTACGAATTCACCCCTCCACTTT. Its translation: CASSRDRATNSPLHF. V gene TRBV2 combines with J gene TRBJ1-6; 9 bases align to TRBD1. V dropped 8 bases and J dropped 7; count of bases not matched to a gene: 9. CDR1 is SNHLY and CDR2 is FYNNEI in the germline V gene. The CDR3 loop spans 15 amino acids.